This is a list of T cell receptor beta chains from one sample in a study of blood T cell repertoires in COVID-19. Libraries were prepared by immunoSEQ multiplex PCR; TCRdb keeps only in-frame clonotypes and omits some of them. The data hold about 170,000 clones, with almost 85% observed a single time. Sequencing was performed on peripheral blood. All receptors derive from a woman of 80 years or more with COVID-19, enrolled during active disease. Each CDR3 is given with its conserved first and last residue. D genes are given only for firm matches. Only some rows state a clone size, as once, few, many or a class for expanded clones.

TRBD1	13	-	TRBV29-1	TRBJ1-5	TGCAGCGTCTTCGACAGGGGGGATCAGCCCCAGCATTTT	CSVFDRGDQPQHF
-	16	-	TRBV3-1/TRBV3-2	TRBJ1-3	TGTGCCAGCAGCCAAACAACAGCCTTCTCTGGAAACACCATATATTTT	CASSQTTAFSGNTIYF
-	15	-	TRBV3-1/TRBV3-2	TRBJ2-7	TGTGCCAGCAGCCAGCGGACGGGAGTCCTCTTGCAGCAGTACTTC	CASSQRTGVLLQQYF
TRBD2	17	-	TRBV28	TRBJ2-1	TGTGCCAGCAGTTCAGCGGGACTCCCGAACGGGTTCTATGAGCAGTTCTTC	CASSSAGLPNGFYEQFF
TRBD2	14	-	TRBV6-1	TRBJ2-5	TGTGCCAGCAGTGAAAGCGGGGACCAAGAGACCCAGTACTTC	CASSESGDQETQYF
-	20	once	TRBV27	TRBJ2-7	TGTGCCAGGAAGTCTCAGGGTGTAGGGTCCCAAGGCACGTGCAGCGACGAGCAGTACTTC	CARKSQGVGSQGTCSDEQYF
-	13	-	TRBV27	TRBJ1-2	TGTGCCAGCAGCCGGACAGTGAACTATGGCTACACCTTC	CASSRTVNYGYTF
-	15	-	TRBV29-1	TRBJ1-2	TGCAGCGTTGAAGACCTGGGCTACCCTAACTATGGCTACACCTTC	CSVEDLGYPNYGYTF
TRBD1	15	-	TRBV5-1	TRBJ2-7	TGCGCCAGCAGCTTAGGACAGGGGCTCTCCTACGAGCAGTACTTC	CASSLGQGLSYEQYF
-	14	once	TRBV6-6	TRBJ2-2	TGTGCCAGCAGTCTGGGACTTGAGAGCGGGGAGCTGTTTTTT	CASSLGLESGELFF
-	16	-	TRBV6-5	TRBJ1-1	TGTGCCAGCAGTTACTCTGACCTCAGGGTAAGCACTGAAGCTTTCTTT	CASSYSDLRVSTEAFF
-	13	-	TRBV6-5	TRBJ2-7	TGTGCCAGCAGTTACAGGGCGGGCTACGAGCAGTACTTC	CASSYRAGYEQYF
TRBD1	17	-	TRBV19	TRBJ1-1	TGTGCCAGTAGAGGTGGCCGACAGGGGATGAAAAACACTGAAGCTTTCTTT	CASRGGRQGMKNTEAFF
-	15	-	TRBV7-6	TRBJ2-3	TGTGCCAGCAGCTTTGTGGGGACTAGCACAGATACGCAGTATTTT	CASSFVGTSTDTQYF
-	14	-	TRBV5-5	TRBJ2-7	TGTGCCAGCAGCTTGGAACAGGGAATCTACGAGCAGTACTTC	CASSLEQGIYEQYF
-	15	-	TRBV24-1	TRBJ2-7	TGTGCCACCAGTGATCCGGCAGGTGCCTCCTACGAGCAGTACTTC	CATSDPAGASYEQYF
TRBD2	14	-	TRBV5-1	TRBJ2-3	TGCGCCAGCAGAGATAGGGACTACCGGGATACGCAGTATTTT	CASRDRDYRDTQYF
TRBD1	13	-	TRBV30	TRBJ2-7	TGTGCCTGGAGCCGGGACAGGGGGTACGAGCAGTACTTC	CAWSRDRGYEQYF
TRBD1	13	-	TRBV10-1	TRBJ1-1	TGCGCCAGCGCCCGGGACAGGGGCACTGAAGCTTTCTTT	CASARDRGTEAFF
-	16	once	TRBV19	TRBJ1-5	TGTGCCAGTAGTATAGTGGGCAGCTATAGCAATCAGCCCCAGCATTTT	CASSIVGSYSNQPQHF
TRBD1	15	once	TRBV6-1	TRBJ1-1	TGTGCCAGCAGTGAAATGACAGGGATGAACACTGAAGCTTTCTTT	CASSEMTGMNTEAFF
TRBD2	16	few	TRBV5-1	TRBJ2-7	TGCGCCAGCAGCCCCCTCCCGGGACTAGCGGGAGAAGAGCAGTACTTC	CASSPLPGLAGEEQYF
-	14	-	TRBV28	TRBJ1-2	TGTGCCAGCAGTTTGGGGGGGGACAACTATGGCTACACCTTC	CASSLGGDNYGYTF
-	15	-	TRBV11-1	TRBJ1-2	TGTGCCAGCAGCCGAGCCCCCCAGGGCCTCTATGGCTACACCTTC	CASSRAPQGLYGYTF
-	15	-	TRBV18	TRBJ2-7	TGTGCCAGCTCACCACCGCCCGCGGCCTCCTACGAGCAGTACTTC	CASSPPPAASYEQYF
TRBD1	16	few	TRBV4-1	TRBJ1-5	TGCGCCAGCAGCCAATCTGGACAGGGCCGAAATCAGCCCCAGCATTTT	CASSQSGQGRNQPQHF
TRBD1	16	-	TRBV9	TRBJ1-6	TGTGCCAGCAGCCCCCGTACCGGGACAGGGGGTTCACCCCTCCACTTT	CASSPRTGTGGSPLHF
TRBD1	13	-	TRBV2	TRBJ2-5	TGTGCCAGCAGTGGAGGGACAGGAGAGACCCAGTACTTC	CASSGGTGETQYF
TRBD1	14	-	TRBV10-3	TRBJ2-7	TGTGCCATCATGGATGGGACAGGGACTTACGAGCAGTACTTC	CAIMDGTGTYEQYF
-	13	-	TRBV6-5	TRBJ2-5	TGTGCCAGCAGTTCTCAGGGGCCGGAGACCCAGTACTTC	CASSSQGPETQYF
-	14	-	TRBV30	TRBJ2-7	TGTGCCTGGGGCTCGGGGACACCACCCTACGAGCAGTACTTC	CAWGSGTPPYEQYF
TRBD1	15	-	TRBV6-5	TRBJ1-5	TGTGCCAGCAGGACGACAGGGGGCGGGAGTCAGCCCCAGCATTTT	CASRTTGGGSQPQHF
-	15	-	TRBV5-4	TRBJ1-5	TGTGCCAGCAGCTTGGGAGGGAATAGCAATCAGCCCCAGCATTTT	CASSLGGNSNQPQHF
TRBD2	16	-	TRBV6-5	TRBJ2-1	TGTGCCAGCAGTTACCCTGGACTAGCGGGGACCAATGAGCAGTTCTTC	CASSYPGLAGTNEQFF
-	15	few	TRBV4-2	TRBJ2-1	TGTGCCAGCAGCCAAGCTTCCAAGCTTAGCAATGAGCAGTTCTTC	CASSQASKLSNEQFF
TRBD2	18	-	TRBV6-1	TRBJ2-5	TGTGCCAGCAGTGGAGGGACGTGGGGCGGGAGGCTAGGAGAGACCCAGTACTTC	CASSGGTWGGRLGETQYF
-	15	-	TRBV19	TRBJ2-7	TGTGCCAGTAGTATAGGTACTAGTTCCGCCCACGAGCAGTACTTC	CASSIGTSSAHEQYF
TRBD2	13	-	TRBV29-1	TRBJ2-5	TGCAGCGTTGGTAGCGGGACCCGAGAGACCCAGTACTTC	CSVGSGTRETQYF
-	14	-	TRBV6-5	TRBJ2-7	TGTGCCAGCAGTTACTCGTGGGGGCGCGACGAGCAGTACTTC	CASSYSWGRDEQYF
TRBD1	18	-	TRBV7-2	TRBJ1-2	TGTGCCAGCAGCTTATTCCCAATCCGGGACAGGGCGAACTATGGCTACACCTTC	CASSLFPIRDRANYGYTF
TRBD1	14	-	TRBV29-1	TRBJ1-5	TGCAGCGTTGGAACAGGGGGCGGCAATCAGCCCCAGCATTTT	CSVGTGGGNQPQHF
-	13	-	TRBV7-3	TRBJ2-5	TGTGCCAGCAGCCGAGCGGACCAAGAGACCCAGTACTTC	CASSRADQETQYF
-	13	-	TRBV29-1	TRBJ2-2	TGCAGCGTTAGCAGGGGGAACACCGGGGAGCTGTTTTTT	CSVSRGNTGELFF
-	15	-	TRBV5-1	TRBJ2-2	TGCGCCAGCAGCTTGGGGGCCTTGAACACCGGGGAGCTGTTTTTT	CASSLGALNTGELFF
-	11	-	TRBV20-1	TRBJ1-1	TGCAGTGGGTTGGCAGACACTGAAGCTTTCTTT	CSGLADTEAFF
TRBD2	13	-	TRBV12-3/TRBV12-4	TRBJ2-5	TGTGCCAGCACCGGGGGGGCGGCTGAGACCCAGTACTTC	CASTGGAAETQYF
-	16	-	TRBV4-1	TRBJ1-6	TGCGCCAGCAGCCAAGATGCTAGGTCCATTAATTCACCCCTCCACTTT	CASSQDARSINSPLHF
TRBD1	17	-	TRBV7-2	TRBJ1-6	TGTGCCAGCAGCTTAGCGCTTGCAGGGGGTTATAATTCACCCCTCCACTTT	CASSLALAGGYNSPLHF
-	16	once	TRBV9	TRBJ1-3	TGTGCCAGCAGCGTCGGACAGTCGGCTTCTGGAAACACCATATATTTT	CASSVGQSASGNTIYF
TRBD2	18	-	TRBV5-1	TRBJ2-3	TGCGCCAGCAGCTTGGAACTAGCGGGAGGGACCCTCACAGATACGCAGTATTTT	CASSLELAGGTLTDTQYF
-	14	-	TRBV27	TRBJ2-1	TGTGCCAGCAGGCCCAGGGAATCCTACAATGAGCAGTTCTTC	CASRPRESYNEQFF
-	13	few	TRBV9	TRBJ2-1	TGTGCCAGCAGCGTAGACTGGTACAATGAGCAGTTCTTC	CASSVDWYNEQFF
TRBD2	16	-	TRBV4-2	TRBJ2-1	TGTGCCAGCAGCCAAGCGCCGGGACTAGCGAACAATGAGCAGTTCTTC	CASSQAPGLANNEQFF
-	15	-	TRBV28	TRBJ1-5	TGTGCCAGCAGTTTAGGCGGGGGATGGGGTCAGCCCCAGCATTTT	CASSLGGGWGQPQHF
-	13	once	TRBV28	TRBJ2-7	TGTGCCAGCACCAGGGGCGAAGCCTACGAGCAGTACTTC	CASTRGEAYEQYF